The TCR beta chain described here comes from a study of control samples from healthy donors and cancer patients. The table came from immunoSEQ multiplex PCR; TCRdb's copy has only in-frame clones and leaves some out. This table holds 50,000 to 55,000 clones, about 92% found once. V dropped 5 bases and J dropped 2 bases, with 13 bases sitting between them. Germline-derived CDR1 and CDR2 are LNHDA and SQIVND (reference sequence). There are 14 residues in the CDR3. Sequencing was performed on PBMCs. The J gene is TRBJ2-7, the V gene TRBV19, with D perhaps given as TRBD1 or TRBD2 (5 bases each). This clonotype was obtained from a man in his forties with colorectal cancer. CDR3 sequence: CASSLDRGPYEQYF. The CDR3 coding sequence is TGTGCCAGTAGTCTCGACCGGGGCCCCTACGAGCAGTACTTC.